This TCR beta chain was obtained from a study of blood T cell repertoires in COVID-19. Study-level information: From the United States, Italy and Spain came samples of acute and convalescent COVID-19. Sources were T cells, B-cell-depleted T cells, or PBMCs; the material itself was cDNA or gDNA.

Original methodology: Researchers report that nucleated cell counts were estimated from reference gene primer amplification. Here immunoSEQ multiplex PCR was the method, and the copy in TCRdb shows in-frame clones only, minus some. The V and J calls and clone size come from that table; D and trimming were worked out from the DNA. The sample lists 200,000 to 250,000 clones, 80% to 85% occurring once. The germline gives CDR1 SGHRS, CDR2 YFSETQ. The CDR3 runs to 15 residues. V lost 4 bases and J lost 0, with 13 bases in between. The chain carries TRBV5-1 and TRBJ1-1; tentatively, D is TRBD1 (6 bases). Sequenced sample: peripheral blood. The sequence came from a woman aged 60-75 years with acute or convalescent COVID-19. CDR3 residues: CASSSGQPLNTEAFF. CDR3 DNA sequence: TGCGCCAGCAGCAGTGGACAGCCCCTGAACACTGAAGCTTTCTTT.